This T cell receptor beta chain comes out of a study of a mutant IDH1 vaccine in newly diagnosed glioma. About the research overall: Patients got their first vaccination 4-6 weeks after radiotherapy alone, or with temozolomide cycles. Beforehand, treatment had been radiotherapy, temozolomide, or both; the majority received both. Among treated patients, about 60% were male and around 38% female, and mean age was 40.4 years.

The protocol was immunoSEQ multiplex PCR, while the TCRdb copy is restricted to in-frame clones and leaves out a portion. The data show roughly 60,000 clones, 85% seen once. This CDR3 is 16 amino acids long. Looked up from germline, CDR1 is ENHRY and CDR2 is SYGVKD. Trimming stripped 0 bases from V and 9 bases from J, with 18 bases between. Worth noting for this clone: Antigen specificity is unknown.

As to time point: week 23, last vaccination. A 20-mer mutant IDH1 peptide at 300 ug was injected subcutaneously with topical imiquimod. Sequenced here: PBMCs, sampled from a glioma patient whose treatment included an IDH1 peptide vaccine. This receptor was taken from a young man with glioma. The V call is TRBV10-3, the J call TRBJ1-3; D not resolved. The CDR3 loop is CAISESIVTKTSTIYF. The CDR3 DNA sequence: TGTGCCATCAGTGAGTCGATAGTTACCAAGACCAGCACCATATATTTT.